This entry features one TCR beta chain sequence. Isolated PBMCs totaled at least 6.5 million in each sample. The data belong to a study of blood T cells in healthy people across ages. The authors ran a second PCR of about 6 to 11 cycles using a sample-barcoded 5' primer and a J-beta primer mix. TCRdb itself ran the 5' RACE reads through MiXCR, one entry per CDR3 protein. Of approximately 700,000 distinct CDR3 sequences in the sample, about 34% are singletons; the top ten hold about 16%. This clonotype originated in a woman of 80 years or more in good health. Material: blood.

Written as DNA, the CDR3 is TGCAGTGCTAGAGCGGTCAATGAGCAGTTCTTC. Amino acid sequence: CSARAVNEQFF. This rearrangement joins TRBV20-1 to TRBJ2-1; D remains ambiguous. The germline V gene encodes CDR1 DFQATT and CDR2 SNEGSKA (reference sequence). V shed 1 base and J shed 6 bases, with 4 bases lying between them. The CDR3 is 11 amino acids.